Below, 30 T cell receptor beta chains from the same sample are listed, as sequenced in a study of blood T cells in healthy people across ages (dated by TCRdb to the mid-2010s). Library prep was done by 5' RACE. Data came from an Illumina HiSeq 2500. A second PCR of about 6 to 11 cycles was run with a J-beta primer mix and a sample-barcoded 5' primer. TCRdb reprocessing: public reads trimmed at Q25 with fastp, clones called with MiXCR, in-frame beta chains kept. Each CDR3 protein gets just one entry, which takes the most common genes and DNA from the rows behind it. The sample includes 1.5 million to 2 million distinct CDR3 sequences, with roughly 32% observed a single time. About 11% of the sample goes to the ten largest clones. Sequences were obtained from blood. The receptors here all came from a woman aged 30 to 39 in good health.

Turning to this clonotype: A much larger clone differs from this one at a single base, so this may be a read error. V gene TRBV6-6 combines with J gene TRBJ2-2, with unresolved D. Germline V gene sequence: CDR1 MNHNY, CDR2 SVGAGI (reference sequence). The CDR3 loop spans 11 amino acids. The CDR3 nucleotides are TGTGCCAGCAGTTACACCAGGGAGCTGTTTTTT. Protein sequence: CASSYTRELFF.

This clonotype appeared a few times. This chain joins TRBV7-9 and TRBJ2-5; possible D gene TRBD2, 6 bases. Trimming took off 2 bases at V and 5 bases at J, with 9 bases between the two ends. The CDR3 has 13 residues. Germline CDR1 SEHNR, CDR2 FQNEAQ (reference sequence). The CDR3 sequence: CASSLTLAETQYF. CDR3 DNA sequence: TGTGCCAGCAGCTTAACACTAGCTGAGACCCAGTACTTC.

This clonotype was detected only a few times. This chain joins TRBV5-1 and TRBJ2-5, with a possible D match to TRBD2 (7 bases). The J call could be wrong; TRBJ2-7 is a better fit for the DNA end. CDR1 is SGHRS and CDR2 is YFSETQ in the germline V gene. The CDR3 consists of 17 residues. The CDR3 protein is CASSFDLAGADLYEQYF. The DNA of the CDR3 is TGCGCCAGCAGCTTTGATCTGGCGGGGGCGGATCTCTACGAGCAGTACTTC.

V gene TRBV27 combines with J gene TRBJ2-1; D assignment may be TRBD1 or TRBD2 (5 bases each). V shed 3 bases and J shed 10 bases, with 22 bases lying between them. CDR1 and CDR2 from the germline V gene are MNHEY and SMNVEV (reference sequence). The CDR3 runs to 16 residues. Written as DNA, the CDR3 is TGTGCCAGCAGTTTCCGAGGGCAGGGTGGTAGTCGGGAGCAGTTCTTC. As protein: CASSFRGQGGSREQFF.

The V and J genes are TRBV20-1 and TRBJ2-1; D is perhaps TRBD1 (7 bases). This CDR3 has 12 residues. V lost 7 bases and J 6 bases, leaving 13 bases between the germline ends. Germline loops: CDR1 DFQATT, CDR2 SNEGSKA (reference sequence). The CDR3 nucleotides are TGCAGTGGGAGGGGGCGGGGCAATGAGCAGTTCTTC. This sequence encodes CSGRGRGNEQFF.

The V gene is TRBV10-3, the J gene TRBJ1-1; D gene unclear. The germline CDR1 and CDR2 sequences are ENHRY and SYGVKD. V was pared by 3 bases and J by 3 bases, with 8 bases between. This CDR3 is built from 13 residues. CDR3: CAISDLRDTEAFF. In nucleotides, the CDR3 is TGTGCCATCAGTGACCTACGGGACACTGAAGCTTTCTTT.

As to this clonotype: The junction shows a germline mismatch at one end, possibly a read error. The V call is TRBV20-1, the J call TRBJ2-6; 7 positions match TRBD1. This CDR3 is 17 amino acids long. Germline CDR1 and CDR2: DFQATT and SNEGSKA (reference sequence). CDR3 residues: CSATRDSLSSGANVRTF. CDR3 coding DNA: TGCAGTGCTACCCGGGACAGCCTAAGCTCTGGGGCCAACGTCCGGACTTTC.

The chain uses TRBV27 and TRBJ2-3, with 7 bases fitting TRBD2. Per germline, CDR1 MNHEY and CDR2 SMNVEV (reference sequence). V lost 5 bases and J lost 4; bases outside the gene matches: 9. The CDR3 loop spans 15 amino acids. The CDR3 loop reads CASSVVGGSADTQYF. DNA of the CDR3: TGTGCCAGCAGTGTGGTGGGGGGGTCGGCAGATACGCAGTATTTT.

The V and J genes are TRBV13 and TRBJ1-2, with 7 positions matching TRBD1. V shed 5 bases, J shed 4 bases, and the junction held 10 bases outside the gene matches. The V gene's germline CDR1 is PRHDT and CDR2 FYEKMQ (reference sequence). This CDR3 comprises 15 residues. CDR3 nucleotide sequence: TGTGCCAGCAGCGCAGAGGGGGCGCGCGGCTATGGCTACACCTTC. It specifies CASSAEGARGYGYTF.

V gene TRBV12-3 or TRBV12-4 combines with J gene TRBJ2-3; possibly TRBD1 or TRBD2 for D (6 bases each). The CDR3 is made up of 15 amino acids. Trimming left V 3 bases short and J 4 bases short, with 14 bases between. Here the CDR3 reads CASSLDSPSADTQYF. CDR3 nucleotides: TGTGCCAGCAGTTTGGACAGCCCTAGCGCAGATACGCAGTATTTT.

The chain couples TRBV12-3 or TRBV12-4 to TRBJ2-2; D is ambiguous. The CDR3 consists of 16 residues. V gave up 3 bases and J gave up 1 base, with 12 bases separating them. The DNA for the CDR3 is TGTGCCAGCAGTTTTCTTTTTAACAGGAACACCGGGGAGCTGTTTTTT. This codes for CASSFLFNRNTGELFF.

This clonotype has just a few counts. The rearrangement uses TRBV28 and TRBJ1-2; D is unclear. With 9 bases removed from V and 3 bases from J, the gap between germline ends came to 11 bases. CDR1 and CDR2 from the germline V gene are MDHEN and SYDVKM. The CDR3 runs 12 residues. CDR3 region: CASLKLYYGYTF. CDR3 DNA: TGTGCCAGTTTAAAGCTATACTATGGCTACACCTTC.

The chain couples TRBV6-1 to TRBJ2-1; D uncertain. V lost 5 bases and J 5 bases, leaving 10 bases between the germline ends. CDR3 size: 13 residues. CDR1 and CDR2 (germline): MNHNS, SASEGT. The chain's CDR3 is CASSKVKDNEQFF. The CDR3 DNA reads as TGTGCCAGCAGTAAAGTCAAAGACAATGAGCAGTTCTTC.

This clonotype was picked up a small number of times. J is TRBJ2-1 and V is TRBV3-1; D perhaps matches TRBD1 (5 bases). The CDR3 is 16 amino acids. Germline values: CDR1 LGHDT, CDR2 YNNKEL (reference sequence). Trimming took 4 bases from V and 3 from J, leaving 16 bases between them. CDR3 DNA sequence: TGTGCCAGCAGCCGGACATCCCGGGTAAACTACAATGAGCAGTTCTTC. This codes for CASSRTSRVNYNEQFF.

V and J are TRBV29-1 and TRBJ1-2; tentatively, D is TRBD1 (6 bases). There are 13 residues in the CDR3. Germline V CDR1 and CDR2: SQVTM, ANQGSEA. Trimming left V 7 bases short and J 7 bases short, with 19 bases between. The CDR3 nucleotides are TGCAGCGCCATACTAACAGGGAACCGTGGCTACACCTTC. Its translation: CSAILTGNRGYTF.

The chain is built from TRBV6-1 and TRBJ1-6; no definite D call. This CDR3 has 13 amino acids. CDR1 is MNHNS, CDR2 SASEGT, per germline. Trimming shortened V by 7 bases and J by 6 bases, and 10 bases separated the two germline ends. CDR3 sequence (DNA): TGTGCCAGCATTACGACGGTTAATTCACCCCTCCACTTT. Translated, it gives CASITTVNSPLHF.

V and J are TRBV3-1 and TRBJ1-2, with D unclear. CDR3 size: 16 residues. The germline gives CDR1 LGHDT, CDR2 YNNKEL (reference sequence). V was clipped by 3 bases and J by 5 bases, with 19 bases between them. CDR3 coding DNA: TGTGCCAGCAGCCATGGCTCCAAGTCGGGGTCGTATGGCTACACCTTC. Translated, it gives CASSHGSKSGSYGYTF.

The chain employs TRBV9 and TRBJ1-2, with a weak D call TRBD1 (5 bases). The CDR3 is 14 amino acids. Germline-derived CDR1 and CDR2 are SGDLS and YYNGEE. Trimming removed 3 bases at V and 4 bases at J, with 13 bases between. In DNA, the CDR3 is TGTGCCAGCAGCGCAGCCCAGGGTCCCTATGGCTACACCTTC. This encodes CASSAAQGPYGYTF.

The chain combines TRBV12-3 or TRBV12-4 with TRBJ2-2; 8 bases match TRBD1. J lost 5 bases, V lost 6 bases, and 5 bases had no gene match. This CDR3 is 14 amino acids long. The CDR3 bases are TGTGCCAGCAGCCGGACAGGGCGAACCGGGGAGCTGTTTTTT. Its protein is CASSRTGRTGELFF.

This clonotype was picked up a small number of times. The V and J genes are TRBV20-1 and TRBJ2-3; 7 bases align to TRBD2. CDR3 length equals 14 residues. Germline CDR1 DFQATT, CDR2 SNEGSKA (reference sequence). V dropped 6 bases and J dropped 0; count of bases not matched to a gene: 6. The CDR3 coding sequence is TGCAGTGCCACAAGCGGGATTAGCACAGATACGCAGTATTTT. Translating gives CSATSGISTDTQYF.

This chain links TRBV6-5 with TRBJ2-1; 7 bases are a match to TRBD2. The CDR3 extends over 15 amino acids. Germline loops: CDR1 MNHEY, CDR2 SVGAGI. The ends lost 6 bases at V and 3 bases at J; junction bases unmatched: 8. CDR3: CASSRGERGYNEQFF. The CDR3, as DNA: TGTGCCAGCAGCCGGGGGGAGCGGGGCTACAATGAGCAGTTCTTC.

A few counts support this clonotype. The chain joins TRBV5-1 to TRBJ2-3; 8 bases agree with TRBD2. This CDR3 has 13 residues. Germline V CDR1 and CDR2: SGHRS, YFSETQ. With 7 bases clipped from V and 4 bases from J, the junction kept 5 bases outside the gene matches. In nucleotides, the CDR3 is TGCGCCAGCGGACGGGAGGGCCCAGATACGCAGTATTTT. It translates to CASGREGPDTQYF.

The chain joins TRBV12-3 or TRBV12-4 to TRBJ2-5, with D perhaps TRBD2 (6 bases). Deletions cut 5 bases from V and 11 bases from J, with 24 bases between. The CDR3 has 15 amino acids. In DNA form, the CDR3 reads TGTGCCAGCAGTATGCCTAGCGCAATTTACAATGAGCAGTACTTC. This gives the protein CASSMPSAIYNEQYF.

This sequence joins TRBV7-2 and TRBJ2-3; 7 bases are shared with TRBD1. Germline assignment: CDR1 SGHTA and CDR2 FQGNSA. J gave up 0 bases and V 5 bases, and 5 bases lay outside the gene matches. The CDR3 extends over 15 amino acids. The CDR3 sequence is CASSRRGWSTDTQYF. The CDR3 region has the DNA TGTGCCAGCAGCCGCAGGGGGTGGAGCACAGATACGCAGTATTTT. Combining the CDR3 with reference TRBV7-2 and TRBJ2-3 gives the whole variable domain GAGVSQSPSNKVTEKGKDVELRCDPISGHTALYWYRQSLGQGLEFLIYFQGNSAPDKSGLPSDRFSAERTGGSVSTLTIQRTQQEDSAVYLCASSRRGWSTDTQYFGPGTRLTVL.

V usage is TRBV20-1 and J usage is TRBJ1-5; 10 bases are shared with TRBD1. Germline V gene lookup returns CDR1 DFQATT and CDR2 SNEGSKA (reference sequence). V trimming: 8 bases; J trimming: 4 bases; junction bases outside the gene matches: 5. The CDR3 extends over 13 amino acids. The CDR3 protein is CSRAGQGNQPQHF. CDR3 bases: TGCAGTCGAGCGGGACAGGGGAATCAGCCCCAGCATTTT.

The chain recombines TRBV12-3 or TRBV12-4 with TRBJ1-2, with 8 nucleotides matching TRBD1. V dropped 1 base and J dropped 4; count of bases not matched to a gene: 5. The CDR3 is made up of 15 amino acids. CDR3 protein: CASSLGAGGRYGYTF. CDR3 DNA: TGTGCCAGCAGTTTAGGGGCAGGGGGCCGCTATGGCTACACCTTC.

This sequence joins TRBV10-3 and TRBJ1-1, with 9 nucleotides matching TRBD1. The CDR3 is 16 residues long. CDR1 is ENHRY, CDR2 SYGVKD, per germline. V trimming: 4 bases; J trimming: 3 bases; junction bases outside the gene matches: 9. CDR3: CAISGGTGSVDTEAFF. The CDR3 coding sequence is TGTGCCATCAGTGGGGGGACAGGGAGTGTGGACACTGAAGCTTTCTTT.

On this clonotype: The junction does not match germline at one end; this may be a read error. This chain joins TRBV6-2 or TRBV6-3 and TRBJ2-7; D unclear. There are 12 residues in the CDR3. The germline V gene encodes CDR1 MNHEY and CDR2 SVGEGT. CDR3 in DNA: TGTGCCAACAGTTACGTGGCCTACGAGCAGTACTTC. Translating it yields CANSYVAYEQYF.

Regarding this clonotype: With a much larger clone just one base away, this may be a read error. This chain links TRBV29-1 with TRBJ2-7, with unresolved D. Germline loops: CDR1 SQVTM, CDR2 ANQGSEA. Trimming stripped 7 bases from V and 9 bases from J, with 16 bases between. This CDR3 is built from 11 residues. CDR3 residues: CSASRANGQYF. CDR3 coding DNA: TGCAGCGCCTCTCGGGCTAACGGGCAGTACTTC.

This clonotype occurred many times. The chain uses TRBV5-1 and TRBJ2-3; a possible D gene is TRBD1 (5 bases). Germline V gene sequence: CDR1 SGHRS, CDR2 YFSETQ. V shed 1 base and J shed 0 bases, with 15 bases lying between them. This CDR3 contains 17 residues. The CDR3 region has the DNA TGCGCCAGCAGCTTGCGTTCGACGACAGTAAGCACAGATACGCAGTATTTT. Translation: CASSLRSTTVSTDTQYF.